Below, 19 T cell receptor beta chains from the same sample are listed, as sequenced in a study of spatial heterogeneity in lung cancer. The time point: sample taken at primary tumor resection. Tumor, nontumor lung or frozen PBMC supplied whole RNA, sequenced without sorting. TCRdb fed the 5' RACE reads into MiXCR, producing one record per CDR3 protein. The table shows 9,500 to 15,000 distinct CDR3 sequences, with 6.2% occurring only once. This specimen was normal lung tissue next to the tumor, taken at surgery. The source is a male donor with early-stage non-small cell lung cancer.

This clonotype was counted ten times or more. The V gene is TRBV7-2, the J gene TRBJ2-3; 8 nucleotides agree with TRBD2. V dropped 7 bases and J dropped 6; count of bases not matched to a gene: 15. CDR3 length: 16 amino acids. The germline CDR1 and CDR2 sequences are SGHTA and FQGNSA. CDR3 nucleotides: TGTGCCAGCAAAGCTAGCGGGTTGCCGTTGGGGGATACGCAGTATTTT. Translation: CASKASGLPLGDTQYF.

This clonotype was seen ten or more times. The chain has TRBV18 and TRBJ2-7; D gene uncertain. Germline V gene data show CDR1 as KGHSH and CDR2 as LQKENI. V was cut by 1 base and J by 0 bases, with 7 bases left in between. The CDR3 has 14 residues. DNA of the CDR3: TGTGCCAGCTCACCACTCCTCAGCTCCTACGAGCAGTACTTC. Encoded protein: CASSPLLSSYEQYF.

This clonotype was observed at least ten times. At one boundary the junction diverges from the germline segment, which might be a read error. The chain is built from TRBV2 and TRBJ1-3; D call uncertain. Germline V gene sequence: CDR1 SNHLY, CDR2 FYNNEI. The CDR3 is 12 residues long. The CDR3 bases are TGTGCCAGCAGGGAAGGGTCAAACACCATATATTTT. Amino acid sequence: CASREGSNTIYF.

This clonotype was observed many times. V is TRBV12-3 or TRBV12-4 and J is TRBJ2-2; no definite D call. Trimming pared 1 base from V and 7 bases from J, leaving 4 bases between. This CDR3 is built from 12 residues. This CDR3 reads CASSLGVGELFF. The CDR3 DNA reads TGTGCCAGCAGTTTAGGGGTCGGGGAGCTGTTTTTT.

There are many counts of this clonotype. This chain connects TRBV12-3 or TRBV12-4 to TRBJ2-1; 10 bases match TRBD2. Trimming at V came to 6 bases and at J to 8 bases, leaving 7 bases not matched to a gene. This CDR3 spans 14 amino acids. CDR3 DNA sequence: TGTGCCAGCAGGGTAGCGGGAGGTAAAGATGAGCAGTTCTTC. It translates to CASRVAGGKDEQFF.

Ten or more counts support this clonotype. The rearrangement joins TRBV2 to TRBJ1-1; 9 bases agree with TRBD1. The V segment lost 7 bases and the J segment 6 bases; nucleotides outside the gene matches: 12. The CDR3 sequence is 15 residues long. Germline lookup yields CDR1 SNHLY and CDR2 FYNNEI. CDR3 bases: TGTGCCAGCACCTTGGACAGGGGAATAATCGCTGAAGCTTTCTTT. It encodes CASTLDRGIIAEAFF.

This clonotype was counted between two and nine times. V and J are TRBV12-3 or TRBV12-4 and TRBJ1-5; D ambiguous. This CDR3 has 13 residues. V was pared by 5 bases and J by 2 bases, with 7 bases between. CDR3 sequence reads: CASSTQGNQPQHF. The CDR3 DNA reads TGTGCCAGCAGTACCCAGGGCAATCAGCCCCAGCATTTT.

Judged by abundance, this clonotype is medium-sized (0.01 to 0.1%). A junction end diverges from the germline sequence, so it may reflect a read error. This rearrangement joins TRBV27 to TRBJ2-1; TRBD1 or TRBD2 may be the D gene (5 bases each). The CDR3 has 14 amino acids. The germline V gene encodes CDR1 MNHEY and CDR2 SMNVEV (reference sequence). CDR3 bases: TGTGCCAGCAGTCCTGGGACGTTAAACAATGAGCAGCTCTTC. This encodes CASSPGTLNNEQLF.

The rearrangement joins TRBV10-3 to TRBJ2-7; 8 nucleotides align to TRBD2. The CDR3 runs to 12 residues. J gave up 4 bases and V 11 bases, and 7 bases lay outside the gene matches. Germline CDR1 and CDR2: ENHRY and SYGVKD. In DNA, the CDR3 is TGTGCCTCACGGGGGGGCCCTTACGAGCAGTACTTC. Its translation: CASRGGPYEQYF.

The CDR3 region is CASSQVNRVGNTEAFF. The CDR3 DNA follows: TGCGCCAGCAGCCAAGTCAACAGGGTGGGGAACACTGAAGCTTTCTTT. The chain joins TRBV4-1 to TRBJ1-1, with D perhaps TRBD1 (6 bases). The V and J ends lost 1 base and 1 base respectively, with 13 bases between them. Germline V gene sequence: CDR1 MGHRA, CDR2 YSYEKL. The CDR3 totals 16 residues.

Many counts were recorded for this clonotype. The V gene is TRBV20-1, the J gene TRBJ1-2; TRBD1 is a possible D gene (5 bases). Trimming removed 0 bases from V and 4 bases from J, with 9 bases in between. This CDR3 spans 13 amino acids. Germline CDR1 and CDR2: DFQATT and SNEGSKA (reference sequence). The CDR3 nucleotides are TGCAGTGCTAGAGATGGGGACGGCTATGGCTACACCTTC. Translating it yields CSARDGDGYGYTF.

This clonotype was found many times. The chain couples TRBV18 to TRBJ1-4; D not certain. CDR1 and CDR2 from the germline V gene are KGHSH and LQKENI. Trimming removed 4 bases from V and 4 bases from J, with 4 bases in between. This CDR3 is 12 amino acids long. The CDR3 spells CASSLINEKLFF. The CDR3 DNA is TGTGCCAGCTCACTGATTAATGAAAAACTGTTTTTT.

The rearrangement links TRBV7-8 to TRBJ2-5; maybe TRBD2 (5 bases). Germline-derived CDR1 and CDR2 are SGHVS and FQNEAQ. V gave up 5 bases and J gave up 1 base, with 29 bases separating them. The CDR3 covers 20 residues. The CDR3 sequence: CASSAPPSYKEAVFQETQYF. The DNA for the CDR3 is TGTGCCAGCAGCGCGCCCCCCTCTTACAAGGAGGCAGTCTTCCAAGAGACCCAGTACTTC.

This clonotype was observed at least ten times. The chain combines TRBV5-1 with TRBJ2-3, with D tentatively TRBD2 (5 bases). The length of the CDR3 is 14 residues. Trimming pared 0 bases from V and 2 bases from J, leaving 7 bases between. In germline, CDR1 is SGHRS, CDR2 YFSETQ. The CDR3 sequence is CASSLGTATDTQYF. The CDR3 DNA is TGCGCCAGCAGCTTGGGGACTGCCACAGATACGCAGTATTTT. The full variable domain, its missing parts supplied by reference TRBV5-1 and TRBJ2-3, is KAGVTQTPRYLIKTRGQQVTLSCSPISGHRSVSWYQQTPGQGLQFLFEYFSETQRNKGNFPGRFSGRQFSNSRSEMNVSTLELGDSALYLCASSLGTATDTQYFGPGTRLTVL.

Many counts were recorded for this clonotype. The rearrangement uses TRBV29-1 and TRBJ2-1; TRBD2 aligns across 9 bases. V lost 4 bases and J lost 9; bases outside the gene matches: 7. The CDR3 runs 13 residues. Looked up from germline, CDR1 is SQVTM and CDR2 is ANQGSEA. The CDR3 loop reads CSVAPLAGFEQFF. As DNA, the CDR3 is TGCAGCGTTGCTCCGCTAGCGGGGTTTGAGCAGTTCTTC.

This clonotype was counted ten times or more. The chain is built from TRBV7-6 and TRBJ2-1; tentatively, D is TRBD1 (5 bases). This CDR3 contains 14 residues. Germline V CDR1 and CDR2: SGHVS, FNYEAQ. The V end was cut by 6 bases, the J end by 7 bases, with 16 bases between. CDR3 amino acids: CASSLTAGWNEQFF. The CDR3 bases are TGTGCCAGCAGTCTAACGGCAGGGTGGAATGAGCAGTTCTTC.

This clonotype was seen repeatedly, ten times or more. The chain couples TRBV5-1 to TRBJ1-1; maybe TRBD1 (6 bases). Trimming took off 1 base at V and 3 bases at J, with 13 bases between the two ends. Germline loops: CDR1 SGHRS, CDR2 YFSETQ. CDR3 length equals 15 residues. The CDR3 coding sequence is TGCGCCAGCAGCTTGACAGGGTGGGCAGACACTGAAGCTTTCTTT. It encodes CASSLTGWADTEAFF.

This chain links TRBV25-1 with TRBJ2-5, with D perhaps matching TRBD1 (6 bases). Germline V gives CDR1 MGHDK, CDR2 SYGVNS. Between the trimmed V and J ends, which lost 6 bases and 1 base, there was a span of 6 bases. This CDR3 has 12 amino acids. CDR3 residues: CASSRGQETQYF. CDR3 nucleotides: TGTGCCAGCAGCAGGGGCCAAGAGACCCAGTACTTC. Looking up the rest from reference TRBV25-1 and TRBJ2-5 gives the full variable domain: EADIYQTPRYLVIGTGKKITLECSQTMGHDKMYWYQQDPGMELHLIHYSYGVNSTEKGDLSSESTVSRIRTEHFPLTLESARPSHTSQYLCASSRGQETQYFGPGTRLLVL.

This clonotype appeared a few times. V and J are TRBV5-1 and TRBJ2-7, with 10 bases identical to TRBD1. V gave up 5 bases and J gave up 6 bases; unmatched junction bases: 2. The CDR3 runs to 12 residues. CDR1 is SGHRS and CDR2 is YFSETQ in the germline V gene. The CDR3 sequence: CASSRTGGEQYF. The CDR3 DNA follows: TGCGCCAGCAGTCGGACAGGGGGCGAGCAGTACTTC.